These 32 T cell receptor beta chains were all obtained from the same sample, sequenced in a study of blood T cell repertoires in COVID-19. Profiled with immunoSEQ multiplex PCR; TCRdb holds only in-frame clones, not every one. The sample contains 60,000 to 80,000 clones, about 91% of which appear only once. Specimen: peripheral blood. Receptor source: a woman between 70 and 85 years old with acute or convalescent COVID-19.

The V and J genes are TRBV27 and TRBJ1-1; possibly TRBD1 for D (6 bases). The CDR3 extends over 15 amino acids. Trimming cost V 5 bases and J 5 bases, with 18 bases left between them. Per the germline V gene, CDR1 is MNHEY and CDR2 is SMNVEV (reference sequence). The CDR3 protein is CASSPWDGGRTEAFF. The DNA of the CDR3 is TGTGCCAGCAGTCCTTGGGACGGGGGGCGAACTGAAGCTTTCTTT.

The table lists this clone with a count of one. The rearrangement links TRBV7-9 to TRBJ2-7; D unresolved. CDR3 length equals 12 residues. Trimming left V 5 bases short and J 3 bases short, with 8 bases between. Germline V CDR1 and CDR2: SEHNR, FQNEAQ (reference sequence). DNA of the CDR3: TGTGCCAGCAGCCGAACTCACTACGAGCAGTACTTC. This codes for CASSRTHYEQYF.

This clone is a singleton in its sample. The chain joins TRBV6-6 to TRBJ1-1, with TRBD1 matching over 8 bases. Germline V gives CDR1 MNHNY, CDR2 SVGAGI (reference sequence). With V trimmed by 5 bases and J by 2 bases, 4 bases remained unmatched. The length of the CDR3 is 14 residues. The CDR3, as DNA: TGTGCCAGCAGTGGACAGGGACTAAACACTGAAGCTTTCTTT. It specifies CASSGQGLNTEAFF.

The chain uses TRBV5-5 and TRBJ1-2, with 8 bases that match TRBD1. The CDR3 totals 15 residues. Germline CDR1 SGHKS, CDR2 YYEKEE (reference sequence). V was clipped by 3 bases and J by 3 bases; unmatched bases: 7. The CDR3 nucleotides read TGTGCCAGCAGCTCCTCGGCAGGGGGCGACTATGGCTACACCTTC. It translates to CASSSSAGGDYGYTF.

The chain recombines TRBV2 with TRBJ2-1, with unresolved D. V was trimmed by 3 bases and J by 0 bases, leaving 9 bases between them. Looked up from germline, CDR1 is SNHLY and CDR2 is FYNNEI. The CDR3 contains 15 residues. CDR3 residues: CASSDQSSSYNEQFF. Here the CDR3 DNA reads TGTGCCAGCAGTGACCAGTCAAGCTCCTACAATGAGCAGTTCTTC.

The gene calls are TRBV28 and TRBJ1-3; TRBD1 might be the D (5 bases). Germline CDR1 reads MDHEN; CDR2 reads SYDVKM. The CDR3 consists of 14 residues. V was trimmed by 7 bases and J by 2 bases, leaving 12 bases between them. CDR3 in amino acids: CASIRGGAGNTIYF. CDR3 bases: TGTGCCAGCATCCGGGGGGGGGCTGGAAACACCATATATTTT.

This clone was seen a few times. The rearrangement links TRBV2 to TRBJ1-5; 8 positions agree with TRBD1. The V segment lost 8 bases and the J segment 7 bases; nucleotides outside the gene matches: 7. CDR3 length: 13 residues. Germline CDR1 SNHLY, CDR2 FYNNEI. CDR3 region: CASCDRGVQPQHF. The CDR3 DNA sequence: TGTGCCAGCTGCGACAGGGGTGTCCAGCCCCAGCATTTT.

The V and J genes are TRBV6-1 and TRBJ1-2; D is possibly TRBD1 (6 bases). The germline CDR1 and CDR2 sequences are MNHNS and SASEGT. This CDR3 region has 17 residues. Trimming stripped 7 bases from V and 5 bases from J, with 26 bases between. CDR3 loop: CASIDWHRTATLYGYTF. DNA of the CDR3: TGTGCCAGCATTGATTGGCATCGGACAGCGACCCTGTATGGCTACACCTTC.

The rearrangement links TRBV7-8 to TRBJ2-7, with a possible D match to TRBD2 (6 bases). V was shortened by 2 bases and J by 5 bases, with 13 bases between the two germline ends. CDR1 SGHVS and CDR2 FQNEAQ come from the germline V gene. This CDR3 spans 14 amino acids. CDR3 in DNA: TGTGCCAGCAGCTTAAGTGGGGGGTGGGACGAGCAGTACTTC. Encoded protein: CASSLSGGWDEQYF.

This clone was picked up a small number of times. V gene TRBV18 combines with J gene TRBJ1-1; no clear D. Trimming cost V 5 bases and J 0 bases, with 25 bases left between them. The germline V gene has CDR1 KGHSH and CDR2 LQKENI. This CDR3 region has 19 residues. Here the CDR3 reads CASSNDGARLDSMNTEAFF. The CDR3 DNA reads TGTGCCAGCTCAAACGACGGCGCGCGACTAGATAGTATGAACACTGAAGCTTTCTTT.

V is TRBV2 and J is TRBJ1-2; 7 nucleotides align to TRBD1. Germline V gene sequence: CDR1 SNHLY, CDR2 FYNNEI. This CDR3 has 11 residues. The trim removed 7 bases at V and 7 bases at J, leaving 3 bases unmatched. The CDR3 is CASTDRVGYTF. Written as DNA, the CDR3 is TGTGCCAGCACAGACAGGGTTGGCTACACCTTC.

The chain recombines TRBV2 with TRBJ1-5, with TRBD1 matching 7 bases. The CDR3 is made up of 15 amino acids. Germline CDR1 reads SNHLY; CDR2 reads FYNNEI. V lost 6 bases, J lost 6 bases, and 11 bases stayed unmatched. The DNA of the CDR3 is TGTGCCAGCAGGGAAAGACAGGGATGGGTTCAGCCCCAGCATTTT. Its translation: CASRERQGWVQPQHF.

This rearrangement joins TRBV27 to TRBJ1-5, with unresolved D. V was clipped by 3 bases and J by 0 bases, with 9 bases between them. The CDR3 sequence is 15 residues long. The germline gives CDR1 MNHEY, CDR2 SMNVEV (reference sequence). DNA of the CDR3: TGTGCCAGCAGTTTGGAGAGATCTAGCAATCAGCCCCAGCATTTT. Encoded protein: CASSLERSSNQPQHF.

The chain uses TRBV27 and TRBJ1-2; the D is unclear. Germline V gene lookup returns CDR1 MNHEY and CDR2 SMNVEV (reference sequence). Trimming cost V 3 bases and J 1 base, with 6 bases left between them. This CDR3 is 13 amino acids long. The CDR3 nucleotides are TGTGCCAGCAGTTTCGGAGGTAACTATGGCTACACCTTC. It codes for CASSFGGNYGYTF.

The chain combines TRBV14 with TRBJ2-1; 8 bases match TRBD2. This CDR3 contains 16 residues. The V and J ends lost 4 bases and 4 bases, in that order; junction bases with no gene match: 9. Germline V CDR1 and CDR2: SGHDN, FVKESK. CDR3 DNA sequence: TGTGCCAGCAGCCCTCAGCGGGAGAAAGGATACAATGAGCAGTTCTTC. Amino acid sequence: CASSPQREKGYNEQFF. The full variable domain, in which reference TRBV14 and TRBJ2-1 provide the parts outside the CDR3, is EAGVTQFPSHSVIEKGQTVTLRCDPISGHDNLYWYRRVMGKEIKFLLHFVKESKQDESGMPNNRFLAERTGGTYSTLKVQPAELEDSGVYFCASSPQREKGYNEQFFGPGTRLTVL.

The chain recombines TRBV13 with TRBJ2-1; D is perhaps TRBD2 (5 bases). CDR1 is PRHDT and CDR2 is FYEKMQ in the germline V gene (reference sequence). V was trimmed by 8 bases and J by 0 bases, leaving 11 bases between them. The CDR3 runs 14 residues. CDR3 region: CASFSGSSYNEQFF. The CDR3 DNA follows: TGTGCCAGCTTCAGTGGGAGCTCCTACAATGAGCAGTTCTTC.

This chain uses TRBV25-1 with TRBJ2-1; possibly TRBD1 for D (6 bases). The germline V gene has CDR1 MGHDK and CDR2 SYGVNS. V was pared by 6 bases and J by 7 bases, with 16 bases between. The CDR3 sequence is 14 residues long. CDR3: CASRDPGARNEQFF. In DNA form, the CDR3 reads TGTGCCAGCAGAGACCCAGGGGCGCGTAATGAGCAGTTCTTC.

This chain uses TRBV10-3 with TRBJ1-2; D is unresolved. V was shortened by 3 bases and J by 2 bases, with 7 bases between the two germline ends. The CDR3 has 13 amino acids. The germline V gene encodes CDR1 ENHRY and CDR2 SYGVKD. The CDR3 region is CAISDAGNYGYTF. The CDR3 DNA follows: TGTGCCATCAGTGACGCGGGGAACTATGGCTACACCTTC.

This rearrangement joins TRBV4-2 to TRBJ2-7, with D maybe TRBD2 (5 bases). The CDR3 consists of 15 residues. V lost 0 bases and J lost 2, with 11 bases in between. Looked up from germline, CDR1 is LGHNA and CDR2 is YNFKEQ. CDR3 loop: CASSQDRDPTYEQYF. DNA for the CDR3: TGTGCCAGCAGCCAAGACCGGGATCCCACCTACGAGCAGTACTTC.

The J gene is TRBJ1-2, the V gene TRBV24-1; 7 nucleotides agree with TRBD1. Germline lookup yields CDR1 KGHDR and CDR2 SFDVKD. This CDR3 region has 14 residues. V lost 3 bases, J lost 4 bases, and 4 bases stayed unmatched. CDR3 DNA: TGTGCCACCAGTGATGACAGGGTGGCCTATGGCTACACCTTC. Translating gives CATSDDRVAYGYTF.

The chain recombines TRBV6-5 with TRBJ1-5; 8 bases fit TRBD1. CDR1 and CDR2 from the germline V gene are MNHEY and SVGAGI. V shed 6 bases, J shed 4 bases, and the junction held 8 bases outside the gene matches. The CDR3 has 15 amino acids. Here the CDR3 reads CASRMGQDFNQPQHF. The CDR3 coding sequence is TGTGCCAGCAGAATGGGACAGGATTTTAATCAGCCCCAGCATTTT.

The chain is built from TRBV20-1 and TRBJ1-5; 12 bases are a match to TRBD1. Germline trimming cut 3 bases from V and 5 bases from J; bases unmatched to any gene: 8. The CDR3 loop spans 16 amino acids. Looked up from germline, CDR1 is DFQATT and CDR2 is SNEGSKA (reference sequence). As DNA, the CDR3 is TGCAGTGCTAGTAACCCGGGACAGGGGGCCGATCAGCCCCAGCATTTT. As protein: CSASNPGQGADQPQHF.

This rearrangement joins TRBV28 to TRBJ1-2; possible D gene TRBD1, 5 bases. V was trimmed by 2 bases and J by 3 bases, leaving 7 bases between them. This CDR3 has 13 amino acids. Germline assignment: CDR1 MDHEN and CDR2 SYDVKM. The CDR3 protein is CASSLGGDYGYTF. CDR3 nucleotide sequence: TGTGCCAGCAGTTTAGGGGGGGACTATGGCTACACCTTC.

The V call is TRBV21-1, the J call TRBJ1-6. TRBV21-1 is given as a pseudogene. This CDR3 has 12 residues. The CDR3 reads CASILRRSPLHF. As DNA, the CDR3 is TGTGCCAGCATCCTTCGGAGGTCACCCCTCCACTTT.

This chain joins TRBV6-6 and TRBJ1-6; 7 nucleotides match TRBD1. Germline CDR1 reads MNHNY; CDR2 reads SVGAGI (reference sequence). V shed 6 bases and J 9 bases; nucleotides not matched to a gene: 11. This CDR3 comprises 15 residues. Written as DNA, the CDR3 is TGTGCCAGCAGCTCACAGGGGTCTACGGGTTCACCCCTCCACTTT. Translating gives CASSSQGSTGSPLHF.

The chain couples TRBV28 to TRBJ2-1; D possibly corresponds to TRBD2 (5 bases). Trimming pared 4 bases from V and 7 bases from J, leaving 14 bases between. The germline CDR1 and CDR2 sequences are MDHEN and SYDVKM. The CDR3 consists of 14 residues. The DNA for the CDR3 is TGTGCCAGCAGTTCTCCCCTACTAGTAAATGAGCAGTTCTTC. Its protein is CASSSPLLVNEQFF.

This clone has a single count. The chain carries TRBV6-5 and TRBJ1-6; maybe TRBD1 (6 bases). Germline CDR1 reads MNHEY; CDR2 reads SVGAGI. V lost 1 base, J lost 5 bases, and 9 bases lay in between. The CDR3 runs 15 residues. The CDR3 here is CASSYWDINNSPLHF. The CDR3 DNA follows: TGTGCCAGCAGTTACTGGGACATAAATAATTCACCCCTCCACTTT.

The rearrangement joins TRBV13 to TRBJ2-7; D is uncertain. This CDR3 has 13 amino acids. V was trimmed by 5 bases and J by 1 base, leaving 9 bases between them. From germline, CDR1 is PRHDT and CDR2 FYEKMQ (reference sequence). CDR3 sequence reads: CASSLARSYEQYF. For the CDR3, the DNA is TGTGCCAGCAGCCTCGCCCGGTCCTACGAGCAGTACTTC.

Details on this clone: Other DNA sequences from this sample encode an identical CDR3 as well. The V gene is TRBV18, the J gene TRBJ1-2; the match to TRBD1 covers 8 bases. After removal of 3 bases from V and 6 bases from J, the junction contained 6 bases not matched to a gene. Germline CDR1 and CDR2: KGHSH and LQKENI. The CDR3 runs 14 residues. The CDR3 protein is CASSPLDRGNGYTF. DNA of the CDR3: TGTGCCAGCTCACCTTTAGACAGGGGCAATGGCTACACCTTC.

This clone showed up just once. This sequence joins TRBV4-1 and TRBJ1-2; 9 positions match TRBD1. CDR1 is MGHRA and CDR2 is YSYEKL in the germline V gene. The CDR3 covers 14 residues. Trimming at V came to 5 bases and at J to 3 bases, leaving 4 bases not matched to a gene. CDR3 in amino acids: CASSIQGAHYGYTF. CDR3 nucleotides: TGCGCCAGCAGCATACAGGGGGCACACTATGGCTACACCTTC.

J is TRBJ1-5 and V is TRBV28; maybe TRBD1 (5 bases). The CDR3 contains 12 residues. Germline V gene lookup returns CDR1 MDHEN and CDR2 SYDVKM. Trimming removed 10 bases at V and 9 bases at J, with 16 bases between. CDR3 sequence reads: CATYRRQGPQHF. CDR3 nucleotide sequence: TGTGCCACCTACAGGCGTCAGGGGCCCCAGCATTTT. The full variable domain, its missing parts supplied by reference TRBV28 and TRBJ1-5, is DVKVTQSSRYLVKRTGEKVFLECVQDMDHENMFWYRQDPGLGLRLIYFSYDVKMKEKGDIPEGYSVSREKKERFSLILESASTNQTSMYLCATYRRQGPQHFGDGTRLSIL.

The chain links TRBV3-1 (or the pseudogene TRBV3-2) to TRBJ2-5, with 13 bases that match TRBD2. Germline trimming cut 4 bases from V and 4 bases from J; bases unmatched to any gene: 6. The CDR3 runs to 16 residues. Germline V gene sequence: CDR1 LGHDT, CDR2 YNNKEL (reference sequence). The CDR3 DNA sequence: TGTGCCAGCAGCCCCGGACTAGCGGGGGTCCTAGAGACCCAGTACTTC. It is translated as CASSPGLAGVLETQYF.